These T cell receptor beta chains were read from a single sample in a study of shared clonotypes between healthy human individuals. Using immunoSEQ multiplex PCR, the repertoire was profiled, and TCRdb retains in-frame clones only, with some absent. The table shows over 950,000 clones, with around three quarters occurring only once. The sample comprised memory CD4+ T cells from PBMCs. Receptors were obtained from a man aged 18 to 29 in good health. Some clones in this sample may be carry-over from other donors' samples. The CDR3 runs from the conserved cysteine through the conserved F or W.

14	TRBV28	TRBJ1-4	CASGSVATNEKLFF
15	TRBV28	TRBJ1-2	CASSKGQSPYYGYTF
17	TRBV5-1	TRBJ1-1	CASSLGLAGPMNTEAFF
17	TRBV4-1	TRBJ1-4	CASSPRQGIRSTEKLFF
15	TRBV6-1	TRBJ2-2	CASKIGTMNTGELFF
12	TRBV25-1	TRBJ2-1	CASSEWASGQFF
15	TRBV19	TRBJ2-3	CASTRGTGATDTQYF
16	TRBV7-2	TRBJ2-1	CASSLRDRTTYNEQFF
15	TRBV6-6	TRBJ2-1	CASRERGSSYNEQFF
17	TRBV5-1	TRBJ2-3	CASSTGTTKSSTDTQYF